These 14 T cell receptor beta chains share one sample of origin, sequenced in a study of T cells in Graves' hyperthyroidism and ophthalmopathy. What was amplified from RNA transcripts were TCR beta CDR3 regions. The primer set for the first-round RT-PCR of the TCR CDR3 was HTBI. MiXCR, applied by TCRdb to the multiplex PCR reads, yields one record per CDR3 protein. The data show a few hundred thousand distinct CDR3 sequences, 46% seen once. The sample consisted of peripheral blood or thyroid tissue (not recorded which). All receptors come from an adult woman with Graves' disease, either hyperthyroidism or ophthalmopathy (not recorded which).

This clonotype was recorded many times. The gene calls are TRBV20-1 and TRBJ2-5, with 10 bases matching TRBD1. CDR3 size: 15 residues. Per the germline V gene, CDR1 is DFQATT and CDR2 is SNEGSKA (reference sequence). Trimming removed 0 bases from V and 5 bases from J; junction bases left unmatched: 6. The CDR3 nucleotides are TGCAGTGCTAGAGACCCGACAGGGGGCTTCGAGACCCAGTACTTC. It codes for CSARDPTGGFETQYF.

This rearrangement joins TRBV20-1 to TRBJ2-7; D remains ambiguous. The CDR3 sequence is 12 residues long. Germline V gene sequence: CDR1 DFQATT, CDR2 SNEGSKA (reference sequence). V was clipped by 4 bases and J by 3 bases, with 10 bases between them. Here the CDR3 reads CSANKDVYEQYF. The CDR3 DNA is TGCAGTGCTAACAAGGACGTCTACGAGCAGTACTTC.

At least ten counts were recorded for this clonotype. The gene calls are TRBV10-2 and TRBJ1-5; TRBD1 is a possible D gene (6 bases). The CDR3 has 13 residues. The germline V gene encodes CDR1 WSHSY and CDR2 SAAADI. V was trimmed by 6 bases and J by 7 bases, leaving 13 bases between them. This CDR3 reads CASRGGGWQPQHF. Here the CDR3 DNA reads TGCGCCAGCAGGGGGGGGGGCTGGCAGCCCCAGCATTTT.

This clonotype was detected ten times or more. The chain uses TRBV10-3 and TRBJ2-7; D is tentatively TRBD1 or TRBD2 (5 bases each). The CDR3 covers 14 residues. Per germline, CDR1 ENHRY and CDR2 SYGVKD. V lost 5 bases and J 6 bases, leaving 17 bases between the germline ends. CDR3 amino acids: CAISPGTTFGEQYF. The CDR3 coding sequence is TGTGCCATCAGTCCCGGGACCACCTTCGGCGAGCAGTACTTC.

This clonotype was observed a single time. The V call is TRBV24-1, the J call TRBJ1-1; possibly TRBD1 for D (6 bases). With 10 bases removed from V and 5 bases from J, the gap between germline ends came to 19 bases. In germline, CDR1 is KGHDR, CDR2 SFDVKD. The CDR3 covers 14 residues. The CDR3: CATLRAGARTEAFF. The CDR3 DNA reads TGTGCCACTCTGAGAGCGGGGGCCAGGACTGAAGCTTTCTTT.

This clonotype turned up a few times. This rearrangement joins TRBV2 to TRBJ1-5, with 8 bases matching TRBD1. CDR3 length: 15 residues. V trimming: 4 bases; J trimming: 1 base; junction bases outside the gene matches: 3. Germline CDR1 is SNHLY and CDR2 is FYNNEI. The CDR3 loop reads CASSGGQASNQPQHF. The DNA of the CDR3 is TGTGCCAGCAGTGGGGGACAGGCGAGCAATCAGCCCCAGCATTTT.

V gene TRBV10-3 combines with J gene TRBJ2-1, with a possible D match to TRBD2 (6 bases). V gave up 7 bases and J gave up 7 bases, with 17 bases separating them. CDR1 and CDR2 (germline): ENHRY, SYGVKD. CDR3 length: 14 amino acids. CDR3 in amino acids: CAIMDGSRINEQFF. CDR3 nucleotides: TGTGCCATCATGGACGGGAGCCGAATAAATGAGCAGTTCTTC.

The gene calls are TRBV2 and TRBJ1-2; D unresolved. The CDR3 covers 13 residues. Germline V lookup: CDR1 SNHLY, CDR2 FYNNEI. For the CDR3, the DNA is TGTGCTACCGAGGCAGGTCGGAACTATGGCTACACCTTC. This sequence encodes CATEAGRNYGYTF.

This clonotype was detected once. The J gene is TRBJ2-7, the V gene TRBV7-6; no clear D. Germline V CDR1 and CDR2: SGHVS, FNYEAQ. This CDR3 contains 14 residues. The V and J ends lost 0 bases and 11 bases respectively, with 17 bases between them. The CDR3 loop reads CASSLAADRSLEYF. The DNA for the CDR3 is TGTGCCAGCAGCTTAGCGGCGGATCGGAGTCTGGAGTACTTC.

This clonotype was observed at least ten times. CDR3 sequence (DNA): TGTGCCAGCAGCTCCACGGAAGGGTTCTATGGCTACACCTTC. Encoded protein: CASSSTEGFYGYTF. The chain links TRBV5-8 to TRBJ1-2; D gene uncertain. The CDR3 is 14 amino acids. Germline-derived CDR1 and CDR2 are SGHTS and YDEGEE. Deletions cut 3 bases from V and 4 bases from J, with 13 bases between. The full variable domain, with the rest looked up from reference TRBV5-8 and TRBJ1-2, is EAGVTQSPTHLIKTRGQQATLRCSPISGHTSVYWYQQALGLGLQFLLWYDEGEERNRGNFPPRFSGRQFPNYSSELNVNALELEDSALYLCASSSTEGFYGYTFGSGTRLTVV.

The chain carries TRBV5-4 and TRBJ1-5, with 7 bases aligning to TRBD1. The CDR3 spans 12 residues. Unmatched junction bases numbered 10, after V lost 4 bases and J lost 15 bases. Germline V gene lookup returns CDR1 SGHNT and CDR2 YYREEE (reference sequence). The CDR3 spells CASSVGGQRRHF. CDR3 bases: TGTGCCAGCAGCGTCGGGGGACAGCGCCGGCATTTT.

This sequence joins TRBV12-3 or TRBV12-4 and TRBJ1-6; TRBD1 is a possible D gene (5 bases). V was cut by 7 bases and J by 11 bases, with 12 bases left in between. This CDR3 region has 12 residues. Written as DNA, the CDR3 is TGTGCCAGCAAGGCAGGGCTAGCACCCCTCCACTTT. This encodes CASKAGLAPLHF.

The chain is built from TRBV7-2 and TRBJ1-2; D is undetermined. This CDR3 comprises 17 residues. V was pared by 1 base and J by 1 base, with 16 bases between. The germline V gene has CDR1 SGHTA and CDR2 FQGNSA. The CDR3 sequence: CASSLVSVGDINYGYTF. The CDR3 DNA sequence: TGTGCCAGCAGCTTAGTTTCTGTGGGCGACATTAACTATGGCTACACCTTC.

This clonotype was detected once. The chain couples TRBV5-4 to TRBJ1-6, with 8 bases that match TRBD1. The CDR3 runs 16 residues. Looked up from germline, CDR1 is SGHNT and CDR2 is YYREEE (reference sequence). The trim removed 5 bases at V and 3 bases at J, leaving 7 bases unmatched. The CDR3, as DNA: TGTGCCAGCAGAAGAACAGGGACAGGCTATAATTCACCCCTCCACTTT. The encoded protein is CASRRTGTGYNSPLHF. Drawing the rest from reference TRBV5-4 and TRBJ1-6, the complete variable domain is ETGVTQSPTHLIKTRGQQVTLRCSSQSGHNTVSWYQQALGQGPQFIFQYYREEENGRGNFPPRFSGLQFPNYSSELNVNALELDDSALYLCASRRTGTGYNSPLHFGNGTRLTVT.